Described below is a single T cell receptor beta chain sequence and its context. The data are from a study of blood T cell repertoires in COVID-19. Individuals aged roughly 18 to 95 years were recruited from 24 US areas. The study assigned cohorts using participant-reported clinical history. Authors' methods: Estimation of nucleated cell counts was performed using reference gene primer amplification. Produced via immunoSEQ multiplex PCR; TCRdb's table is partial and in-frame only. That table furnishes V, J and clone size, whereas the DNA furnished D and trimming. The sample has 200,000 to 250,000 clones, 75% to 85% seen once. Sample: PBMCs or T cells enriched from blood (not recorded which). The sequence was obtained from a woman between 40 and 50 years old with acute COVID-19.

The CDR3 DNA sequence: TGTGCCAGCAGCCGAGAGAGGCAGTACTTC. It specifies CASSRERQYF. V is TRBV6-6 and J is TRBJ2-7; D unresolved. The germline gives CDR1 MNHNY, CDR2 SVGAGI (reference sequence). Trimming took 6 bases from V and 9 from J, leaving 9 bases between them. CDR3 length equals 10 residues.